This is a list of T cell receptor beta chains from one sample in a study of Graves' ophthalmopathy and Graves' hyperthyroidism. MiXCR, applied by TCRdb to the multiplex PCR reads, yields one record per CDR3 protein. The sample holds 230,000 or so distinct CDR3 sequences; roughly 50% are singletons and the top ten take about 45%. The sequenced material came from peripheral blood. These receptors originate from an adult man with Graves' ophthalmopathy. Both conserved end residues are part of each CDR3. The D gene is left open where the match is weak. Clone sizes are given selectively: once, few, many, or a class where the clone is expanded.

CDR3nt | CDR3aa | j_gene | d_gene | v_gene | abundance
TGCGCCAGCAGCCAAACCGAACGGGACAACTACGAGCAGTACTTC | CASSQTERDNYEQYF | TRBJ2-7 | NA | TRBV4-1 | NA
TGCAGTGCTAGAGAGGGGACTGGCACCGAGACCCAGTACTTC | CSAREGTGTETQYF | TRBJ2-5 | NA | TRBV20-1 | NA
TGCAGTGCTAAGTCCGGGTCCAACGAGCAGTACTTC | CSAKSGSNEQYF | TRBJ2-7 | NA | TRBV20-1 | NA
TGTGCCATCGGCGAACAGTCCTACGAGCAGTACTTC | CAIGEQSYEQYF | TRBJ2-7 | NA | TRBV10-3 | many
TGTGCCAGCCGACAGGGGACTAACTATGGCTACACCTTC | CASRQGTNYGYTF | TRBJ1-2 | TRBD1 | TRBV2 | NA
TGTGCCAGCAGCTGGCGGGGACAGGGAAACTATGGCTACACCTTC | CASSWRGQGNYGYTF | TRBJ1-2 | TRBD1 | TRBV7-3 | NA
TGTGCCAGCAGCCGAACCAGGGTTGAGACCCAGTACTTC | CASSRTRVETQYF | TRBJ2-5 | NA | TRBV3-1 | many
TGCAGCGTTGGGGGCGGGGGGGCTCTCGAGACCCAGTACTTC | CSVGGGGALETQYF | TRBJ2-5 | TRBD2 | TRBV29-1 | few
TGTGCCACCAGTGATACAAGACCAATATCTAGCTATGGCTACACCTTC | CATSDTRPISSYGYTF | TRBJ1-2 | NA | TRBV24-1 | many
TGTGCCAGTAGTCGTCGGCCCTTCGGTGGCTACACCTTC | CASSRRPFGGYTF | TRBJ1-2 | NA | TRBV19 | few
TGTGCCACCTTAGTGGACAACACTGAAGCTTTCTTT | CATLVDNTEAFF | TRBJ1-1 | NA | TRBV24-1 | few
TGCGCCAGCAGTGAGACGAGCGGCGGTCATCAAGAGACCCAGTACTTC | CASSETSGGHQETQYF | TRBJ2-5 | NA | TRBV10-2 | few
TGTGCCAGCAGCTCGAGACAGGGGAATAATTCACCCCTCCACTTT | CASSSRQGNNSPLHF | TRBJ1-6 | TRBD1 | TRBV9 | NA
TGCGCCAGCAGCCAAGTGAGTGGAGCGGGGGCACCCTACGAGCAGTACTTC | CASSQVSGAGAPYEQYF | TRBJ2-7 | TRBD2 | TRBV7-6 | NA
TGCAGCGTTGAAGCGCAGGGAGAGACCCAGTACTTC | CSVEAQGETQYF | TRBJ2-5 | NA | TRBV29-1 | few
TGCAGCGTGTGGACAGGGGACACTGAAGCTTTCTTT | CSVWTGDTEAFF | TRBJ1-1 | TRBD1 | TRBV29-1 | NA
TGTGCCAGCAGCCAGTTCTGGACAGGGCTCTACGAGCAGTACTTC | CASSQFWTGLYEQYF | TRBJ2-7 | TRBD1 | TRBV14 | NA
TGCGCCAGCAGCTTCCCAGGGATCTTAGAGACCCAGTACTTC | CASSFPGILETQYF | TRBJ2-5 | NA | TRBV5-1 | few
TGTGCCAGCAGTGTGTCTAGCGGGAGCACAGATACGCAGTATTTT | CASSVSSGSTDTQYF | TRBJ2-3 | TRBD2 | TRBV10-3 | few
TGCGCCAGCAGCTTGCCGGCGGGGCGGCACACCGGGGAGCTGTTTTTT | CASSLPAGRHTGELFF | TRBJ2-2 | NA | TRBV5-1 | NA
TGTGCCAGCAGTAAACAGGGGGCAGGCACCGGGGAGCTGTTTTTT | CASSKQGAGTGELFF | TRBJ2-2 | TRBD1 | TRBV12-3/TRBV12-4 | few
TGTGCCAGCAGCCCCTCTACGACTATTATGGAGACCCAGTACTTC | CASSPSTTIMETQYF | TRBJ2-5 | NA | TRBV9 | NA
TGTGCCTGGAGTGCCGGCGCTGGTCACACTGAAGCTTTCTTT | CAWSAGAGHTEAFF | TRBJ1-1 | NA | TRBV30 | NA
TGTGCCAGCAGAGAGAACTATGGCTACACCTTC | CASRENYGYTF | TRBJ1-2 | NA | TRBV28 | once
TGCAGTGCCGCAAGGGGCTACGAGCAGTACTTC | CSAARGYEQYF | TRBJ2-7 | NA | TRBV20-1 | few
TGTGCCAGCAGTTTAGCGCGGTACAGCAGCGAGACCCAGTACTTC | CASSLARYSSETQYF | TRBJ2-5 | NA | TRBV12-3/TRBV12-4 | NA
TGCAGTGCTAGAGATACCCAGCGGGGGACGGCCGGGGAGCTGTTTTTT | CSARDTQRGTAGELFF | TRBJ2-2 | TRBD2 | TRBV20-1 | few
TGCGCCAGCAGCCAGACCGGGACAGGGAATGATCCCAATCAGCCCCAGCATTTT | CASSQTGTGNDPNQPQHF | TRBJ1-5 | TRBD1 | TRBV4-3 | NA
TGTGCCTGGACACTGGCAGGGGGAGGCAATTCACCCCTCCACTTT | CAWTLAGGGNSPLHF | TRBJ1-6 | TRBD1 | TRBV30 | NA